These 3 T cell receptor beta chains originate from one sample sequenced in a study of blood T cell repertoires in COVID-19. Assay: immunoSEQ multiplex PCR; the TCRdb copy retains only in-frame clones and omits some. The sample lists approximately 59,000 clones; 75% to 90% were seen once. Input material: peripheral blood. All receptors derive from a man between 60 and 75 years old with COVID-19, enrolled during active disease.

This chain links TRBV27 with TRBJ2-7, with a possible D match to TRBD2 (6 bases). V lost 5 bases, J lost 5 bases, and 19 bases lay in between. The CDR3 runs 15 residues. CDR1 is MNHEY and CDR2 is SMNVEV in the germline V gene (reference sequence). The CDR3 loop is CASSPLAGPLNEQYF. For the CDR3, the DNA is TGTGCCAGCAGTCCCCTGGCGGGGCCCCTTAACGAGCAGTACTTC.

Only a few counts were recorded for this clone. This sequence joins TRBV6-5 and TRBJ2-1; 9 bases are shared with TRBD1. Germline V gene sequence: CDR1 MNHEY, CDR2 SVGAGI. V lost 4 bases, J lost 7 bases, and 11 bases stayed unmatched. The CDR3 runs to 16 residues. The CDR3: CASSSTGGGFLNEQFF. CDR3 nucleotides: TGTGCCAGCAGTTCGACAGGGGGAGGTTTCCTGAATGAGCAGTTCTTC.

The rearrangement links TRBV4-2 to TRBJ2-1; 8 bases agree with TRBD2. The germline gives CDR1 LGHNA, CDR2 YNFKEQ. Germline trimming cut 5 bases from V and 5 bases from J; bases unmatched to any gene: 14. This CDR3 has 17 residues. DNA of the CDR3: TGTGCCAGCAGCAGAGGTATTAGCGGGATCGTAAACAATGAGCAGTTCTTC. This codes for CASSRGISGIVNNEQFF.